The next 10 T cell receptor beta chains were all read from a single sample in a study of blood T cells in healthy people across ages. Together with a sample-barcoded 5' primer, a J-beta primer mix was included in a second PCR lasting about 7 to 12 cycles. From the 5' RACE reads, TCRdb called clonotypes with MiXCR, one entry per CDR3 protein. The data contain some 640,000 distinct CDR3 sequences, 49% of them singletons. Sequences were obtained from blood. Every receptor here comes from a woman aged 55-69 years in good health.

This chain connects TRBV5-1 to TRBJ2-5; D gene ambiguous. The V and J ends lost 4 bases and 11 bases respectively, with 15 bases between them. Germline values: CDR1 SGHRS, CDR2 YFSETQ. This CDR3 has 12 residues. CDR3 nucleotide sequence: TGCGCCAGCAGCCCCACCGCGGACGTGCAGTACTTC. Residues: CASSPTADVQYF. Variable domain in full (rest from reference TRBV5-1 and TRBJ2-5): KAGVTQTPRYLIKTRGQQVTLSCSPISGHRSVSWYQQTPGQGLQFLFEYFSETQRNKGNFPGRFSGRQFSNSRSEMNVSTLELGDSALYLCASSPTADVQYFGPGTRLLVL.

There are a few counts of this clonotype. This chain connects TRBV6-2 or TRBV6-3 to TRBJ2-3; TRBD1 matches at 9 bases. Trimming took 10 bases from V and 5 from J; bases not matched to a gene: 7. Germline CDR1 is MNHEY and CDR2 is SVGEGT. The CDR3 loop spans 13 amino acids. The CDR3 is CATQWDRVDTQYF. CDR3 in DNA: TGTGCCACTCAATGGGACAGGGTAGATACGCAGTATTTT.

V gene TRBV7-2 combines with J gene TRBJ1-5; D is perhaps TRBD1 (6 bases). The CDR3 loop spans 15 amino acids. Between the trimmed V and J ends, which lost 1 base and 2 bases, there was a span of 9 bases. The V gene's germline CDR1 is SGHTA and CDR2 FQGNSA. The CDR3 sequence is CASSLEPGGNQPQHF. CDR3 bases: TGTGCCAGCAGCTTAGAGCCAGGGGGCAATCAGCCCCAGCATTTT.

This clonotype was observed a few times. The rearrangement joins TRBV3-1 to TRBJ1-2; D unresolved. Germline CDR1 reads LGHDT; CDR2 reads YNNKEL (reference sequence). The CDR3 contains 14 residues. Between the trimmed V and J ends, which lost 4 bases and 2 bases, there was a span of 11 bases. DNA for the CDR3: TGTGCCAGCAGCCGGAGTACAGCAAACTATGGCTACACCTTC. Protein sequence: CASSRSTANYGYTF.

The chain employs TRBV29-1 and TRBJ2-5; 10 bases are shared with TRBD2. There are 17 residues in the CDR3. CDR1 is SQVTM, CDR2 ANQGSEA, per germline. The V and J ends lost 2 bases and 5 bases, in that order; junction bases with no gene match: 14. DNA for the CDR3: TGCAGCGTTGAAATGTCTAGCGGGAGTTGGGGTGGGGAGACCCAGTACTTC. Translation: CSVEMSSGSWGGETQYF.

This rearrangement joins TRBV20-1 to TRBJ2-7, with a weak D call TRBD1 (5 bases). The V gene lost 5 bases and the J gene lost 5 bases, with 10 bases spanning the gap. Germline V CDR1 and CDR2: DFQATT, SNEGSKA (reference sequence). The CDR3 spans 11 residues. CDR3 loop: CSASKGDEQYF. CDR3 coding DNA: TGCAGTGCTTCAAAAGGGGACGAGCAGTACTTC.

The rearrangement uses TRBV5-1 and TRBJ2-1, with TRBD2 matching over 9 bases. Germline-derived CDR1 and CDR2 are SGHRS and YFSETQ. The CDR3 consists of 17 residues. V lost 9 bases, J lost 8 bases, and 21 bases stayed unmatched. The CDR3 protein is CATYLGFGLAGLDEQFF. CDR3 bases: TGCGCCACCTATTTAGGGTTCGGGCTAGCGGGACTCGATGAGCAGTTCTTC.

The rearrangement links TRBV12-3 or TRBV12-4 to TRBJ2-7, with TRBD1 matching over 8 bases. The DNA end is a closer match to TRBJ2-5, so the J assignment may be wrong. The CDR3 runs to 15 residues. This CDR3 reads CASSFYAGQVETQYF. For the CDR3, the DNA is TGTGCCAGCAGCTTCTACGCGGGACAGGTAGAGACCCAGTACTTC.

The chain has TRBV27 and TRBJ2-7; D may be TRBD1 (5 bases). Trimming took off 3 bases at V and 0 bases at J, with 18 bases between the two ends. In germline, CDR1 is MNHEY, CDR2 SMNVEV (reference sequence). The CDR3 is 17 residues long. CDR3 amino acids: CASSFGAYRSSSYEQYF. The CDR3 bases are TGTGCCAGCAGTTTTGGTGCGTACAGGTCTAGCTCCTACGAGCAGTACTTC.

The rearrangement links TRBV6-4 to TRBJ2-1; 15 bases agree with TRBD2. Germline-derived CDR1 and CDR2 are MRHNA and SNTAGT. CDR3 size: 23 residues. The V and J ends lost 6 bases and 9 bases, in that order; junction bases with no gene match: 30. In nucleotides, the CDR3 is TGTGCCAGCAGGCGATCGAGGTCCCGACCGACAGGGGGACTAGCGGGAGGTTTGGGTGAGCAGTTCTTC. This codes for CASRRSRSRPTGGLAGGLGEQFF.